This TCR beta chain was documented in a study of blood T cell repertoires in COVID-19. The authors' processing: Amplified reference gene primers provided the basis for estimating nucleated cell counts. The repertoire was sequenced with immunoSEQ multiplex PCR; TCRdb's copy has only in-frame clones and lacks some. V and J calls and clone size are those listed in that table; D and trimming were worked out from the DNA. The sample shows roughly 250,000 clones, about 83% of them seen only once. The CDR3 extends over 15 amino acids. Trimming removed 4 bases from V and 6 bases from J; junction bases left unmatched: 8. CDR1 MGHRA and CDR2 YSYEKL come from the germline V gene.

The receptor was derived from a human donor in a cohort sampled during active COVID-19. Sequencing was carried out using peripheral blood. This chain uses TRBV4-1 with TRBJ2-7; TRBD2 matches 11 bases. CDR3 DNA: TGCGCCAGCAGCCGGGACCCTGGGACTAGCGGCGAGCAGTACTTC. Encoded protein: CASSRDPGTSGEQYF.